This entry is about one T cell receptor (beta chain). Its antigen remains unknown. The protocol was immunoSEQ multiplex PCR, while the TCRdb copy is restricted to in-frame clones and leaves out a portion. In the table there are about 73,000 clones, 65% to 80% of which are singletons. Viral peptide pools were used in the ViraFEST assay to expand antigen-specific CD4+ T cells, and sequencing came afterward. At the end of less than 12 days of culture, CD4+ T cells were isolated. Vaccine recipients had no previous SARS-CoV-2 infection; their nucleocapsid antibodies were negative. This sample stems from a study of vaccination effects on CD4 cells after COVID-19. The CDR3 consists of 14 residues. Germline CDR1 is SGDLS and CDR2 is YYNGEE. With 0 bases removed from V and 8 bases from J, the gap between germline ends came to 9 bases. Points from the study as a whole: Clonal contraction was marked in infection- and vaccine-induced clones late after vaccination.

The V call is TRBV9, the J call TRBJ1-6; D is perhaps TRBD1 (5 bases). The source of this sequence is a human donor who received a COVID-19 vaccine. The source material was CD4+ T cells from PBMCs cultured with HCoV-NL63 spike peptides, sampled before COVID-19 vaccination. CDR3 bases: TGTGCCAGCAGCGTAGCTGTCAGGGATTCACCCCTCCACTTT. Translated: CASSVAVRDSPLHF.